The rows below give T cell receptor beta chains drawn from one sample of a study of OX40 agonist ivuxolimab in advanced cancers. Method: immunoSEQ multiplex PCR; TCRdb's copy keeps in-frame clones and lacks some. The sample shows approximately 82,000 clones, about 93% of them seen only once. Here the sequenced sample was CD4+ or CD8+ T cells sorted from blood, taken in a trial of the OX40 agonist ivuxolimab. These receptors all come from an adult with an advanced solid tumor such as melanoma, head and neck, liver or kidney cancer. Each CDR3 is given with its conserved first and last residue. A D gene is named only where the DNA matches it firmly. Clone size is stated in some rows and not others, as once, few, many or a class when expanded.

j_call: TRBJ1-2
d_call: TRBD1
clone_size: NA
v_call: TRBV15
cdr3_aa: CATSRDRDYGYTF
cdr3_nt: TGTGCCACCAGCAGGGACAGGGACTATGGCTACACCTTC

j_call: TRBJ2-1
d_call: NA
clone_size: NA
v_call: TRBV27
cdr3_aa: CASTADPPYNEQFF
cdr3_nt: TGTGCCAGCACGGCGGACCCACCCTACAATGAGCAGTTCTTC

j_call: TRBJ2-1
d_call: NA
clone_size: NA
v_call: TRBV9
cdr3_aa: CASSSEGARSSYNEQFF
cdr3_nt: TGTGCCAGCAGCTCCGAGGGAGCGAGAAGCTCCTACAATGAGCAGTTCTTC

j_call: TRBJ2-2
d_call: TRBD2
clone_size: NA
v_call: TRBV12-5
cdr3_aa: CASGLMGTSGGGELFF
cdr3_nt: TGTGCTAGTGGTTTGATGGGGACTAGCGGAGGAGGGGAGCTGTTTTTT

j_call: TRBJ2-5
d_call: NA
clone_size: NA
v_call: TRBV7-9
cdr3_aa: CASSFPAGSSGQETQYF
cdr3_nt: TGTGCCAGCAGCTTCCCCGCCGGGTCCTCTGGCCAAGAGACCCAGTACTTC

j_call: TRBJ1-1
d_call: NA
clone_size: NA
v_call: TRBV18
cdr3_aa: CASSPAGVTEAFF
cdr3_nt: TGTGCCAGCTCACCCGCAGGGGTGACTGAAGCTTTCTTT

j_call: TRBJ2-1
d_call: TRBD1
clone_size: NA
v_call: TRBV5-1
cdr3_aa: CASCSLDRGLSEQFF
cdr3_nt: TGCGCCAGCTGCTCCCTCGACAGGGGGCTAAGTGAGCAGTTCTTC

j_call: TRBJ2-5
d_call: TRBD2
clone_size: NA
v_call: TRBV19
cdr3_aa: CASSVAGRETQYF
cdr3_nt: TGTGCCAGTAGTGTAGCGGGAAGGGAGACCCAGTACTTC

j_call: TRBJ2-7
d_call: NA
clone_size: NA
v_call: TRBV21-1
cdr3_aa: CASRLIYEQYF
cdr3_nt: TGTGCCAGCAGGTTAATCTACGAGCAGTACTTC

j_call: TRBJ1-1
d_call: TRBD1
clone_size: NA
v_call: TRBV13
cdr3_aa: CASSFGTVNTEAFF
cdr3_nt: TGTGCCAGCAGCTTTGGGACAGTGAACACTGAAGCTTTCTTT

j_call: TRBJ2-3
d_call: TRBD2
clone_size: NA
v_call: TRBV2
cdr3_aa: CASRGGLAGSTDTQYF
cdr3_nt: TGTGCCAGCAGAGGGGGGTTAGCGGGATCCACAGATACGCAGTATTTT

j_call: TRBJ1-1
d_call: TRBD1
clone_size: NA
v_call: TRBV7-6
cdr3_aa: CASSLGRAGGTEAFF
cdr3_nt: TGTGCCAGCAGCTTAGGTCGGGCAGGGGGCACTGAAGCTTTCTTT

j_call: TRBJ2-7
d_call: TRBD1
clone_size: NA
v_call: TRBV13
cdr3_aa: CASSPNPSDRDPYEQYF
cdr3_nt: TGTGCCAGCAGCCCGAACCCTTCCGACAGGGACCCTTACGAGCAGTACTTC

j_call: TRBJ2-5
d_call: NA
clone_size: NA
v_call: TRBV19
cdr3_aa: CASSIDQETQYF
cdr3_nt: TGTGCCAGTAGTATAGATCAAGAGACCCAGTACTTC

j_call: TRBJ1-2
d_call: NA
clone_size: NA
v_call: TRBV18
cdr3_aa: CASSPDNPPSFNGYTF
cdr3_nt: TGTGCCAGCTCACCAGACAATCCCCCCTCATTTAATGGCTACACCTTC

j_call: TRBJ2-1
d_call: NA
clone_size: NA
v_call: TRBV5-4
cdr3_aa: CASSLARGPYNEQFF
cdr3_nt: TGTGCCAGCAGCTTGGCCAGGGGACCATACAATGAGCAGTTCTTC

j_call: TRBJ1-1
d_call: NA
clone_size: NA
v_call: TRBV19
cdr3_aa: CASSSSEAFF
cdr3_nt: TGTGCCAGTAGTTCTTCTGAAGCTTTCTTT

j_call: TRBJ2-1
d_call: TRBD2
clone_size: once
v_call: TRBV29-1
cdr3_aa: CSVEQTHGGASYNEQFF
cdr3_nt: TGCAGCGTTGAACAAACCCACGGGGGGGCGTCCTACAATGAGCAGTTCTTC

j_call: TRBJ2-3
d_call: TRBD2
clone_size: once
v_call: TRBV11-2
cdr3_aa: CASSLALGLGILDTQYF
cdr3_nt: TGTGCCAGCAGCTTAGCCCTGGGACTAGGAATCCTCGATACGCAGTATTTT

j_call: TRBJ2-3
d_call: NA
clone_size: NA
v_call: TRBV27
cdr3_aa: CASSLRPSGPLPRTSTDTQYF
cdr3_nt: TGTGCCAGCAGTTTAAGGCCGAGCGGGCCGCTACCCAGAACTAGCACAGATACGCAGTATTTT

j_call: TRBJ1-1
d_call: NA
clone_size: NA
v_call: TRBV7-8
cdr3_aa: CASTFASVGTEAFF
cdr3_nt: TGTGCCAGCACCTTCGCGAGTGTCGGGACTGAAGCTTTCTTT

j_call: TRBJ1-2
d_call: NA
clone_size: NA
v_call: TRBV4-1
cdr3_aa: CASSQDHRAGGGYTF
cdr3_nt: TGCGCCAGCAGCCAAGATCACAGGGCGGGGGGTGGCTACACCTTC

j_call: TRBJ1-1
d_call: NA
clone_size: NA
v_call: TRBV28
cdr3_aa: CASSLPRAVTEAFF
cdr3_nt: TGTGCCAGCAGTTTACCCAGGGCGGTCACTGAAGCTTTCTTT

j_call: TRBJ2-3
d_call: TRBD2
clone_size: once
v_call: TRBV6-1
cdr3_aa: CASSEGELAGTTDTQYF
cdr3_nt: TGTGCCAGCAGTGAAGGAGAACTAGCGGGGACTACAGATACGCAGTATTTT

j_call: TRBJ1-1
d_call: NA
clone_size: NA
v_call: TRBV7-2
cdr3_aa: CASSLGGAAEAFF
cdr3_nt: TGTGCCAGCAGCTTAGGAGGGGCTGCTGAGGCTTTCTTT

j_call: TRBJ2-1
d_call: NA
clone_size: NA
v_call: TRBV28
cdr3_aa: CASSLTRSGNEQFF
cdr3_nt: TGTGCCAGCAGTTTAACCCGATCGGGCAATGAGCAGTTCTTC

j_call: TRBJ2-7
d_call: NA
clone_size: NA
v_call: TRBV28
cdr3_aa: CASDPGGYEQYF
cdr3_nt: TGTGCCAGCGACCCCGGGGGATACGAGCAGTACTTC

j_call: TRBJ1-3
d_call: NA
clone_size: NA
v_call: TRBV5-4
cdr3_aa: CASTGQTGYGNTIYF
cdr3_nt: TGTGCCAGCACCGGACAGACGGGTTACGGAAACACCATATATTTT

j_call: TRBJ1-2
d_call: NA
clone_size: NA
v_call: TRBV4-3
cdr3_aa: CASSRSLTDSLGYTF
cdr3_nt: TGCGCCAGCAGCCGCTCACTCACGGACTCCCTTGGCTACACCTTC

j_call: TRBJ2-7
d_call: TRBD1
clone_size: NA
v_call: TRBV18
cdr3_aa: CASSPQGAYEQYF
cdr3_nt: TGTGCCAGCTCACCCCAGGGGGCCTACGAGCAGTACTTC

j_call: TRBJ2-7
d_call: NA
clone_size: NA
v_call: TRBV11-2
cdr3_aa: CASSLEGAGYYEQYF
cdr3_nt: TGTGCCAGCAGCCTAGAAGGGGCAGGCTACTACGAGCAGTACTTC

j_call: TRBJ2-1
d_call: NA
clone_size: NA
v_call: TRBV7-6
cdr3_aa: CASSSPLEKTGRYNEQFF
cdr3_nt: TGTGCCAGCAGCTCCCCCCTGGAAAAGACAGGGAGGTACAATGAGCAGTTCTTC

j_call: TRBJ2-7
d_call: NA
clone_size: NA
v_call: TRBV4-1
cdr3_aa: CASSQGGEYEQYF
cdr3_nt: TGCGCCAGCAGCCAAGGGGGGGAATACGAGCAGTACTTC

j_call: TRBJ1-1
d_call: NA
clone_size: NA
v_call: TRBV25-1
cdr3_aa: CASSTLGGVGTEAFF
cdr3_nt: TGTGCCAGCAGTACCCTGGGAGGGGTGGGAACTGAAGCTTTCTTT

j_call: TRBJ2-3
d_call: NA
clone_size: NA
v_call: TRBV7-3
cdr3_aa: CASSLESSTDTQYF
cdr3_nt: TGTGCCAGCAGCTTGGAGTCTAGCACAGATACGCAGTATTTT

j_call: TRBJ2-3
d_call: NA
clone_size: NA
v_call: TRBV27
cdr3_aa: CASRPLGRLSTDTQYF
cdr3_nt: TGTGCCAGCAGACCCTTGGGGCGACTTAGCACAGATACGCAGTATTTT

j_call: TRBJ2-7
d_call: TRBD1
clone_size: NA
v_call: TRBV6-1
cdr3_aa: CASSDVNRDRGPYEQYF
cdr3_nt: TGTGCCAGCAGTGACGTCAACCGGGACAGGGGGCCCTACGAGCAGTACTTC

j_call: TRBJ2-1
d_call: NA
clone_size: NA
v_call: TRBV7-9
cdr3_aa: CASSSGGARLYNEQFF
cdr3_nt: TGTGCCAGCAGCTCTGGGGGAGCCCGCCTCTACAATGAGCAGTTCTTC

j_call: TRBJ2-7
d_call: NA
clone_size: NA
v_call: TRBV29-1
cdr3_aa: CSVPLGGPYEQYF
cdr3_nt: TGCAGCGTCCCATTAGGGGGTCCCTACGAGCAGTACTTC

j_call: TRBJ2-7
d_call: NA
clone_size: NA
v_call: TRBV6-1
cdr3_aa: CASSELGYEQYF
cdr3_nt: TGTGCCAGCAGTGAACTGGGCTACGAGCAGTACTTC

j_call: TRBJ2-2
d_call: NA
clone_size: NA
v_call: TRBV6-5
cdr3_aa: CASSYAGLLAGELFF
cdr3_nt: TGTGCCAGCAGTTACGCGGGGCTGTTGGCCGGGGAGCTGTTTTTT

j_call: TRBJ1-2
d_call: NA
clone_size: once
v_call: TRBV21-1
cdr3_aa: CASSKSEGTGTNYGYTF
cdr3_nt: TGTGCCAGCAGCAAATCAGAGGGGACAGGGACCAACTATGGCTACACCTTC